Following are 27 T cell receptor beta chains from one sample sequenced in a study of vaccination and CD4 T cells after COVID-19. The antigens for these receptors are not known. Cultured CD4+ T-cell DNA underwent Oncomine TCR Beta short-read sequencing. TCRdb independently ran MiXCR on the PCR reads; one entry per CDR3 protein. Of more than 9,000 distinct CDR3 sequences in the sample, around three fifths are singletons; the top ten hold over 15%. Treatment specified: roughly ten-day PBMC culture with coronavirus spike peptide pools or control peptides (ViraFEST assay). The specimen was CD4+ T cells from blood, cultured in vitro. The receptors were sampled from a human donor who had recovered from COVID-19.

The rearrangement joins TRBV20-1 to TRBJ1-5, with TRBD1 matching 7 bases. CDR1 is DFQATT and CDR2 is SNEGSKA in the germline V gene (reference sequence). V lost 6 bases and J lost 2; bases outside the gene matches: 7. The CDR3 has 14 residues. CDR3 sequence reads: CSASRGVGNQPQHF. CDR3 DNA: TGCAGTGCGTCCAGGGGGGTTGGCAATCAGCCCCAGCATTTT.

A single count supports this clonotype. The chain uses TRBV19 and TRBJ1-1, with 9 bases aligning to TRBD1. The trim removed 6 bases at V and 1 base at J, leaving 0 bases unmatched. The CDR3 totals 13 residues. Germline CDR1 LNHDA, CDR2 SQIVND (reference sequence). CDR3 in DNA: TGTGCCAGTAGGGGACAGGGGAACACTGAAGCTTTCTTT. Translated, it gives CASRGQGNTEAFF. The variable domain in full, completed from reference TRBV19 and TRBJ1-1, reads DGGITQSPKYLFRKEGQNVTLSCEQNLNHDAMYWYRQDPGQGLRLIYYSQIVNDFQKGDIAEGYSVSREKKESFPLTVTSAQKNPTAFYLCASRGQGNTEAFFGQGTRLTVV.

This clonotype appeared a few times. The CDR3 DNA sequence: TGTGCCAGCAGTGAAAGACTAGCGGGAGGAGGAGAGACCCAGTACTTC. It is translated as CASSERLAGGGETQYF. J is TRBJ2-5 and V is TRBV6-1; 13 positions match TRBD2. The junction had 4 bases not matched to a gene; V was cut back by 2 bases and J by 4 bases. The CDR3 is 16 amino acids. CDR1 and CDR2 (germline): MNHNS, SASEGT.

CDR3 region: CASSYSQSHSGETQYF. In nucleotides, the CDR3 is TGTGCCAGCAGTTACTCTCAGTCTCATAGCGGAGAGACCCAGTACTTC. This chain joins TRBV6-2 or TRBV6-3 and TRBJ2-5; weak D call: TRBD2 (6 bases). The CDR3 totals 16 residues. The V end lost 0 bases, the J end lost 4 bases, and 15 bases lay between the germline ends. CDR1 and CDR2 from the germline V gene are MNHEY and SVGEGT.

The chain recombines TRBV7-2 with TRBJ1-1, with TRBD1 matching over 10 bases. The CDR3 totals 15 residues. V was pared by 4 bases and J by 6 bases, with 8 bases of the junction left unmatched. Germline lookup yields CDR1 SGHTA and CDR2 FQGNSA. The CDR3 loop reads CASSSRGQGVAEAFF. As DNA, the CDR3 is TGTGCCAGCAGCTCCAGAGGACAGGGGGTAGCTGAAGCTTTCTTT. The whole variable domain, filled in from reference TRBV7-2 and TRBJ1-1, reads GAGVSQSPSNKVTEKGKDVELRCDPISGHTALYWYRQSLGQGLEFLIYFQGNSAPDKSGLPSDRFSAERTGGSVSTLTIQRTQQEDSAVYLCASSSRGQGVAEAFFGQGTRLTVV.

The chain couples TRBV19 to TRBJ1-1; D ambiguous. V lost 4 bases to trimming and J lost 0 bases, with 9 bases between them. CDR1 is LNHDA, CDR2 SQIVND, per germline (reference sequence). The CDR3 totals 14 residues. For the CDR3, the DNA is TGTGCCAGTAGTAGGACGTTGTTGAACACTGAAGCTTTCTTT. Amino acids: CASSRTLLNTEAFF.

This clonotype has only a few counts. The V call is TRBV6-5, the J call TRBJ2-7; D is uncertain. CDR1 MNHEY and CDR2 SVGAGI come from the germline V gene. V was shortened by 2 bases and J by 3 bases, with 11 bases between the two germline ends. The CDR3 contains 14 residues. For the CDR3, the DNA is TGTGCCAGCAGTTACGATGCTGAGATCTACGAGCAGTACTTC. Translated: CASSYDAEIYEQYF.

This chain uses TRBV7-8 with TRBJ2-7; the match to TRBD1 covers 9 bases. Germline CDR1 and CDR2: SGHVS and FQNEAQ. CDR3 size: 16 residues. The trim removed 5 bases at V and 4 bases at J, leaving 12 bases unmatched. CDR3 sequence reads: CASSPVPGTGLYEQYF. CDR3 DNA sequence: TGTGCCAGCAGCCCCGTACCCGGGACAGGGCTATACGAGCAGTACTTC.

This clonotype has a single count. This chain joins TRBV24-1 and TRBJ2-3; D may be TRBD1 (6 bases). Looked up from germline, CDR1 is KGHDR and CDR2 is SFDVKD. V lost 0 bases, J lost 0 bases, and 12 bases lay in between. The CDR3 loop spans 17 amino acids. The CDR3 bases are TGTGCCACCAGTGATTTGGAGACAGGCCGAAGCACAGATACGCAGTATTTT. It yields the protein CATSDLETGRSTDTQYF.

This clonotype was seen just once. V usage is TRBV19 and J usage is TRBJ1-1, with 9 bases that match TRBD1. Germline V gene data show CDR1 as LNHDA and CDR2 as SQIVND (reference sequence). The CDR3 is made up of 17 amino acids. The V segment lost 6 bases and the J segment 4 bases; nucleotides outside the gene matches: 15. The CDR3 bases are TGTGCCAGTAGGCTTACCGGGACAGGGTTGTCTGCCACTGAAGCTTTCTTT. Translating it yields CASRLTGTGLSATEAFF.

The genes are TRBV7-9 and TRBJ1-1, with no clear D. The CDR3 contains 12 residues. The germline V gene has CDR1 SEHNR and CDR2 FQNEAQ (reference sequence). V lost 5 bases, J lost 5 bases, and 9 bases lay in between. CDR3: CASSQVGTEAFF. DNA of the CDR3: TGTGCCAGCAGCCAGGTGGGGACTGAAGCTTTCTTT.

The rearrangement joins TRBV9 to TRBJ2-2; D is ambiguous. Per the germline V gene, CDR1 is SGDLS and CDR2 is YYNGEE. V was shortened by 0 bases and J by 4 bases, with 13 bases between the two germline ends. The CDR3 spans 16 residues. Here the CDR3 reads CASSVGPQEGTGELFF. In DNA form, the CDR3 reads TGTGCCAGCAGCGTAGGGCCCCAGGAAGGCACCGGGGAGCTGTTTTTT. Based on the CDR3 plus reference TRBV9 and TRBJ2-2, the full variable domain is DSGVTQTPKHLITATGQRVTLRCSPRSGDLSVYWYQQSLDQGLQFLIQYYNGEERAKGNILERFSAQQFPDLHSELNLSSLELGDSALYFCASSVGPQEGTGELFFGEGSRLTVL.

This chain joins TRBV7-9 and TRBJ1-1; no firm D call. The CDR3 contains 13 residues. Germline V gives CDR1 SEHNR, CDR2 FQNEAQ (reference sequence). Trimming stripped 1 base from V and 4 bases from J, with 7 bases between. The CDR3 protein is CASSLGTGTEAFF. In DNA form, the CDR3 reads TGTGCCAGCAGCTTAGGGACGGGCACTGAAGCTTTCTTT.

This clonotype turned up a few times. The J gene is TRBJ1-5, the V gene TRBV6-1; 7 nucleotides line up with TRBD1. Germline V gives CDR1 MNHNS, CDR2 SASEGT. V trimming: 5 bases; J trimming: 5 bases; junction bases outside the gene matches: 6. This CDR3 contains 14 residues. This CDR3 reads CASSSHQGDQPQHF. For the CDR3, the DNA is TGTGCCAGCAGTAGTCATCAGGGGGATCAGCCCCAGCATTTT.

V gene TRBV6-5 combines with J gene TRBJ2-7; 8 bases agree with TRBD1. The length of the CDR3 is 13 residues. The germline V gene has CDR1 MNHEY and CDR2 SVGAGI. V trimming: 2 bases; J trimming: 3 bases; junction bases outside the gene matches: 0. CDR3: CASSYGTGYEQYF. The CDR3 DNA reads as TGTGCCAGCAGTTACGGGACAGGCTACGAGCAGTACTTC.

This clonotype occurred a few times. The chain is built from TRBV25-1 and TRBJ2-2; TRBD1 is a possible D gene (5 bases). The CDR3 extends over 16 amino acids. The V end was cut by 0 bases, the J end by 5 bases, with 13 bases between. CDR1 and CDR2 from the germline V gene are MGHDK and SYGVNS. In nucleotides, the CDR3 is TGTGCCAGCAGTGAATATGGGATGGGGCGGACCGGGGAGCTGTTTTTT. The encoded protein is CASSEYGMGRTGELFF.

The rearrangement links TRBV7-8 to TRBJ1-1; no reliable D call. Germline-derived CDR1 and CDR2 are SGHVS and FQNEAQ. Trimming left V 4 bases short and J 3 bases short, with 12 bases between. The CDR3 is 14 amino acids. This chain's CDR3 is CASSSREVDTEAFF. The CDR3 DNA reads TGTGCCAGCAGCTCTAGGGAGGTGGACACTGAAGCTTTCTTT.

The sample holds one count of this clonotype. V is TRBV15 and J is TRBJ1-1, with TRBD1 as a possible D gene (5 bases). The CDR3 runs to 14 residues. The V and J ends lost 5 bases and 1 base respectively, with 11 bases between them. The germline V gene has CDR1 LNHNV and CDR2 YYDKDF (reference sequence). This chain's CDR3 is CATSPPTGNTEAFF. CDR3 coding DNA: TGTGCCACCAGCCCCCCTACAGGGAACACTGAAGCTTTCTTT.

In its sample, this clonotype was seen once. The chain couples TRBV4-3 to TRBJ2-2, with D possibly TRBD1 on 6 matching bases. CDR3 size: 16 residues. Trimming removed 4 bases at V and 1 base at J, with 13 bases between. The germline V gene has CDR1 LGHNA and CDR2 YSLEER. The CDR3 here is CASSLTQGWNTGELFF. The CDR3 DNA follows: TGCGCCAGCAGCCTTACACAGGGTTGGAACACCGGGGAGCTGTTTTTT.

The chain employs TRBV6-1 and TRBJ1-6; D call uncertain. Per the germline V gene, CDR1 is MNHNS and CDR2 is SASEGT. V lost 1 base to trimming and J lost 10 bases, with 8 bases between them. The CDR3 runs to 13 residues. In nucleotides, the CDR3 is TGTGCCAGCAGTGAAGGGCGCGTATCACCCCTCCACTTT. Translated: CASSEGRVSPLHF.

The chain couples TRBV7-3 to TRBJ2-1; D gene uncertain. The germline V and J ends were trimmed by 5 bases and 2 bases, with 16 bases remaining between them. The CDR3 covers 16 residues. CDR1 is SGHTA, CDR2 FQGTGA, per germline. The CDR3 nucleotides are TGTGCCAGCAGCGCCCAGCCTTTCTACCCCTACAATGAGCAGTTCTTC. This encodes CASSAQPFYPYNEQFF.

This clonotype was detected only a few times. J is TRBJ1-1 and V is TRBV6-2 or TRBV6-3; D gene uncertain. The germline V gene encodes CDR1 MNHEY and CDR2 SVGEGT. The length of the CDR3 is 12 residues. V lost 6 bases and J lost 7, with 12 bases in between. The CDR3, as DNA: TGTGCCAGCAGCTCTCAGCCATTTGAAGCTTTCTTT. As protein: CASSSQPFEAFF.

By frequency in the sample, this clonotype is medium-sized. J is TRBJ2-5 and V is TRBV20-1, with 8 bases matching TRBD2. V shed 5 bases, J shed 4 bases, and the junction held 6 bases outside the gene matches. The germline V gene has CDR1 DFQATT and CDR2 SNEGSKA (reference sequence). The CDR3 runs to 13 residues. The CDR3 coding sequence is TGCAGTGCTCGGGGGGGGGCGCCAGAGACCCAGTACTTC. Translation gives CSARGGAPETQYF.

This clonotype has a handful of counts. Here the CDR3 DNA reads TGTGCCAGTACTACAGGGCTCGGCAATCAGCCCCAGCATTTT. Translating gives CASTTGLGNQPQHF. The genes are TRBV19 and TRBJ1-5; possibly TRBD1 for D (6 bases). The CDR3 has 14 amino acids. V gave up 7 bases and J gave up 2 bases, with 12 bases separating them. CDR1 LNHDA and CDR2 SQIVND come from the germline V gene (reference sequence).

The gene calls are TRBV11-2 and TRBJ1-5; TRBD1 agrees at 9 bases. Germline CDR1 reads SGHAT; CDR2 reads FQNNGV. The CDR3 is 14 residues long. V shed 5 bases, J shed 6 bases, and the junction held 5 bases outside the gene matches. Here the CDR3 reads CASSRDRVGQPQHF. The CDR3 DNA reads as TGTGCCAGCAGCAGGGACAGGGTGGGTCAGCCCCAGCATTTT.

This clonotype has more than one count but fewer than ten. The genes are TRBV28 and TRBJ1-2; 7 bases line up with TRBD1. The junction had 5 bases not matched to a gene; V was cut back by 3 bases and J by 1 base. Germline V CDR1 and CDR2: MDHEN, SYDVKM. This CDR3 comprises 15 residues. In DNA, the CDR3 is TGTGCCAGCAGTTTGCCGCGACAGGGTAACTATGGCTACACCTTC. Its protein product is CASSLPRQGNYGYTF.

This chain connects TRBV14 to TRBJ1-1; D uncertain. V dropped 4 bases and J dropped 2 bases, with 11 bases sitting between them. Germline CDR1 and CDR2: SGHDN and FVKESK. This CDR3 region has 14 residues. CDR3: CASSLGRANTEAFF. DNA for the CDR3: TGTGCCAGCAGCCTAGGTAGAGCTAACACTGAAGCTTTCTTT.